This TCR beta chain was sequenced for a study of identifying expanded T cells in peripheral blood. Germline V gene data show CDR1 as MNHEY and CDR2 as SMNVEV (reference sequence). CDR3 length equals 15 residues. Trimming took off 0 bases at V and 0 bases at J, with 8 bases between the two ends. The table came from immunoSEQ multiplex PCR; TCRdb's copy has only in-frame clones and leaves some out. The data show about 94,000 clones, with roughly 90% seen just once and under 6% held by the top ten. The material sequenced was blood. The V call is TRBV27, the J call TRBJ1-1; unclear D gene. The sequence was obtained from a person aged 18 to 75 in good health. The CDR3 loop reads CASSLSNLMNTEAFF. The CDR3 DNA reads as TGTGCCAGCAGTTTATCTAACTTGATGAACACTGAAGCTTTCTTT.